A selection of T cell receptor beta chains follows, all from one sample in a study of shared clonotypes between healthy human individuals. Assay: immunoSEQ multiplex PCR; the TCRdb copy retains only in-frame clones and omits some. Among millions of clones listed, about 92% were seen once. Input material: naive CD8+ T cells from PBMCs. These receptors originate from a man aged 18 to 29 in good health. Some clones in this sample may be carry-over from other donors' samples. Each CDR3 is given with its conserved first and last residue. Fields, in order: D gene, J gene, CDR3 length, clone size, V gene, CDR3 protein, CDR3 DNA. A D gene is named only where the DNA matches it firmly. For some rows the clone size is stated as once, few or many, or as a class when expanded; others skip it.

TRBD1	TRBJ2-1	12	-	TRBV25-1	CASTDRQNEQFF	TGTGCCAGCACGGACAGGCAGAATGAGCAGTTCTTC
-	TRBJ2-3	11	once	TRBV30	CAGYFGDTQYF	TGTGCCGGATACTTCGGGGATACGCAGTATTTT
-	TRBJ1-2	14	-	TRBV27	CASSFSGGGNGYTF	TGTGCCAGCAGTTTCTCAGGTGGGGGTAATGGCTACACCTTC
-	TRBJ2-7	14	-	TRBV14	CASSQGLSGYEQYF	TGTGCCAGCAGCCAAGGTCTTAGCGGCTACGAGCAGTACTTC
-	TRBJ1-1	12	-	TRBV5-5	CASSPLSTEAFF	TGTGCCAGCAGCCCCCTTAGCACTGAAGCTTTCTTT
-	TRBJ2-1	13	-	TRBV7-6	CASSPRLYNEQFF	TGTGCCAGCAGCCCCAGGCTCTACAATGAGCAGTTCTTC
-	TRBJ2-7	14	-	TRBV19	CASSTWGADYEQYF	TGTGCCAGTAGTACATGGGGAGCGGACTACGAGCAGTACTTC
-	TRBJ2-7	14	-	TRBV7-9	CASSFRDAGYEQYF	TGTGCCAGCAGCTTCAGGGACGCAGGCTACGAGCAGTACTTC
TRBD1	TRBJ2-7	15	-	TRBV19	CASSKFRDSSYEQYF	TGTGCCAGTAGTAAATTTCGGGACAGCTCCTACGAGCAGTACTTC
TRBD2	TRBJ2-3	15	once	TRBV7-9	CASSQSGMGTDTQYF	TGTGCCAGCAGCCAAAGCGGGATGGGGACAGATACGCAGTATTTT
-	TRBJ2-2	14	-	TRBV4-3	CASSQDPVSGELFF	TGCGCCAGCAGCCAAGATCCAGTATCCGGGGAGCTGTTTTTT
TRBD1	TRBJ1-1	16	-	TRBV28	CASSFRDRGVNTEAFF	TGTGCCAGCAGTTTCCGGGACAGGGGTGTGAACACTGAAGCTTTCTTT
-	TRBJ1-2	13	few	TRBV28	CASSLTGNYGYTF	TGTGCCAGCAGTTTAACGGGGAACTATGGCTACACCTTC
TRBD1	TRBJ1-4	13	few	TRBV7-9	CASSTPSQGELFF	TGTGCCAGCAGCACGCCTTCACAGGGGGAACTGTTTTTT
TRBD1	TRBJ1-1	18	-	TRBV7-8	CASSFPLGDRGLNTEAFF	TGTGCCAGCAGCTTCCCCTTGGGGGACAGGGGATTGAACACTGAAGCTTTCTTT
TRBD2	TRBJ2-7	14	-	TRBV11-2	CASEGTSGHYEQYF	TGTGCCAGCGAAGGGACTAGCGGTCACTACGAGCAGTACTTC
-	TRBJ2-7	10	-	TRBV19	CASSGPEQYF	TGTGCCAGTAGCGGCCCCGAGCAGTACTTC
TRBD2	TRBJ2-7	15	-	TRBV5-5	CASSLAASGSYEQYF	TGTGCCAGCAGCTTGGCGGCTAGCGGGAGTTACGAGCAGTACTTC
-	TRBJ2-5	15	-	TRBV11-2	CASSLRQKYQETQYF	TGTGCCAGCAGCTTGAGACAGAAGTACCAAGAGACCCAGTACTTC
TRBD1	TRBJ1-1	15	-	TRBV5-4	CASSGKQGANTEAFF	TGTGCCAGCAGCGGTAAGCAGGGGGCAAACACTGAAGCTTTCTTT
TRBD2	TRBJ2-2	18	-	TRBV15	CATSRDRAGGPHTGELFF	TGTGCCACCAGCAGAGATAGGGCGGGAGGGCCGCACACCGGGGAGCTGTTTTTT
TRBD2	TRBJ2-1	15	-	TRBV27	CASSPRQLAGDEQFF	TGTGCCAGCAGTCCCCGTCAACTAGCGGGCGATGAGCAGTTCTTC
-	TRBJ1-5	15	-	TRBV6-5	CASSQNQGSNQPQHF	TGTGCCAGCAGTCAAAACCAGGGGAGCAATCAGCCCCAGCATTTT
-	TRBJ2-5	14	-	TRBV2	CASSEDWAQETQYF	TGTGCCAGCAGTGAGGACTGGGCACAAGAGACCCAGTACTTC
-	TRBJ1-5	16	-	TRBV28	CASSLGGPEGNQPQHF	TGTGCCAGCAGTTTAGGGGGACCGGAAGGCAATCAGCCCCAGCATTTT
-	TRBJ2-1	15	-	TRBV7-8	CASSLEGGLYNEQFF	TGTGCCAGCAGCTTAGAGGGGGGATTATACAATGAGCAGTTCTTC
TRBD1	TRBJ1-1	15	-	TRBV7-3	CASSLIGTGNTEAFF	TGTGCCAGCAGCTTAATTGGGACAGGGAACACTGAAGCTTTCTTT
-	TRBJ2-7	14	-	TRBV11-2	CASSLAPLSYEQYF	TGTGCCAGCAGCTTAGCCCCCCTCTCCTACGAGCAGTACTTC
-	TRBJ2-4	14	-	TRBV15	CATSRDWETEAQYF	TGTGCCACCAGCAGAGATTGGGAAACTGAAGCCCAGTACTTC
TRBD2	TRBJ2-1	15	-	TRBV7-8	CASSYLAGGWNEQFF	TGTGCCAGCAGCTATCTAGCGGGAGGTTGGAATGAGCAGTTCTTC
TRBD1	TRBJ1-5	14	-	TRBV7-2	CASSKTGGGQPQHF	TGTGCCAGCAGCAAAACAGGGGGCGGGCAGCCCCAGCATTTT
-	TRBJ2-7	14	-	TRBV5-6	CASSPLKGFYEQYF	TGTGCCAGCAGCCCGCTGAAGGGTTTCTACGAGCAGTACTTC
-	TRBJ1-1	11	-	TRBV19	CASSLDTEAFF	TGTGCCAGTAGTTTGGACACTGAAGCTTTCTTT
-	TRBJ1-2	16	-	TRBV13	CASSLVVAEKNYGYTF	TGTGCCAGCAGCTTAGTTGTAGCAGAAAAAAACTATGGCTACACCTTC
-	TRBJ2-7	17	-	TRBV11-2	CASSLTFAATGSYEQYF	TGTGCCAGCAGCTTAACCTTTGCCGCCACCGGGTCCTACGAGCAGTACTTC
-	TRBJ2-2	13	-	TRBV9	CASSEGGPGELFF	TGTGCCAGCAGCGAAGGGGGTCCCGGGGAGCTGTTTTTT
TRBD2	TRBJ2-5	17	once	TRBV15	CATSSWTSGGDQETQYF	TGTGCCACCAGCAGCTGGACTAGCGGGGGAGACCAAGAGACCCAGTACTTC
-	TRBJ2-7	13	-	TRBV11-2	CASSLGAIAEQYF	TGTGCCAGCAGCTTAGGCGCGATAGCGGAGCAGTACTTC
-	TRBJ2-7	14	-	TRBV6-6	CASKRDRSSYEQYF	TGTGCCAGCAAAAGAGACAGGAGCTCCTACGAGCAGTACTTC
TRBD1	TRBJ1-2	15	-	TRBV5-1	CASSLAQQGVIGYTF	TGCGCCAGCAGCTTGGCCCAGCAGGGGGTTATCGGCTACACCTTC
TRBD2	TRBJ2-7	15	-	TRBV27	CASSPRLAGGYEQYF	TGTGCCAGCAGTCCAAGACTAGCGGGGGGCTACGAGCAGTACTTC
TRBD2	TRBJ2-3	17	-	TRBV9	CASSAIGAGGPTDTQYF	TGTGCCAGCAGCGCTATAGGAGCGGGAGGGCCAACAGATACGCAGTATTTT